Listed below are T cell receptor beta chains from one sample, sequenced in a study of blood T cell repertoires in COVID-19. Repertoires were generated with immunoSEQ multiplex PCR, while TCRdb's copy carries only in-frame clones and drops some. This table holds approximately 87,000 clones, around 80% found once. The sample was peripheral blood. The receptors derive from a woman of 80 years or more with acute or convalescent COVID-19. The CDR3 runs from the conserved cysteine through the conserved F or W. D genes are given only for firm matches. The size entry is marked missing in some rows and otherwise reads once, few, many or a size class.

abundance | j_gene | v_gene | d_gene | CDR3aa | CDR3nt
- | TRBJ1-5 | TRBV30 | TRBD1 | CAWSVKGQVYVQPQHF | TGTGCCTGGAGTGTGAAGGGACAGGTCTATGTACAGCCCCAGCATTTT
- | TRBJ2-5 | TRBV15 | - | CATSGTGYQETQYF | TGTGCCACCAGCGGTACAGGGTACCAAGAGACCCAGTACTTC
- | TRBJ2-7 | TRBV6-1 | - | CASSEVWGAYEQYF | TGTGCCAGCAGTGAAGTCTGGGGAGCCTACGAGCAGTACTTC
- | TRBJ1-1 | TRBV6-1 | - | CASSEAGVGQAEAFF | TGTGCCAGCAGTGAAGCAGGGGTGGGGCAGGCTGAAGCTTTCTTT
- | TRBJ1-4 | TRBV7-9 | - | CASSARQATNEKLFF | TGTGCCAGCAGCGCCCGACAGGCGACTAATGAAAAACTGTTTTTT
- | TRBJ1-1 | TRBV19 | TRBD1 | CASRDRGLSGGGIAFF | TGTGCCAGTAGGGACAGGGGGCTCAGCGGCGGCGGGATAGCTTTCTTT
- | TRBJ1-2 | TRBV11-2 | TRBD1 | CASSSRTGNYGYTF | TGTGCCAGCAGCTCCCGGACAGGGAACTATGGCTACACCTTC
once | TRBJ1-2 | TRBV19 | - | CAASAGLPNYGYTF | TGTGCCGCGTCCGCAGGGCTACCTAACTATGGCTACACCTTC
- | TRBJ2-2 | TRBV11-2 | TRBD1 | CASSLIQGAWTGELFF | TGTGCCAGCAGCTTGATCCAGGGGGCATGGACCGGGGAGCTGTTTTTT
- | TRBJ1-1 | TRBV7-9 | - | CASSQNRQVKNTEAFF | TGTGCCAGCAGCCAGAATCGACAGGTTAAGAACACTGAAGCTTTCTTT
- | TRBJ2-7 | TRBV6-2/TRBV6-3 | TRBD2 | CASSYSSGGAVYEQYF | TGTGCCAGCAGTTACTCGAGCGGGGGGGCCGTCTACGAGCAGTACTTC
- | TRBJ2-7 | TRBV4-3 | - | CASSTQFPNYEQYF | TGCGCCAGCAGCACACAGTTCCCCAACTACGAGCAGTACTTC
- | TRBJ2-5 | TRBV4-1 | TRBD1 | CASSQDALGQGIWETQYF | TGCGCCAGCAGCCAAGATGCTCTGGGACAGGGGATCTGGGAGACCCAGTACTTC
- | TRBJ1-2 | TRBV5-6 | TRBD1 | CASSLGDRIYGYTF | TGTGCCAGCAGCTTGGGGGACAGGATCTATGGCTACACCTTC
- | TRBJ1-2 | TRBV18 | - | CASYGRPTNYGYTF | TGTGCCAGCTACGGGAGGCCAACTAACTATGGCTACACCTTC
- | TRBJ2-5 | TRBV24-1 | TRBD2 | CATSDPSGRGFRETQYF | TGTGCCACCAGTGATCCTTCGGGGCGGGGGTTCCGCGAGACCCAGTACTTC
- | TRBJ2-3 | TRBV15 | - | CATSRDYELSSTDTQYF | TGTGCCACCAGCAGAGATTATGAGCTTTCTAGCACAGATACGCAGTATTTT
once | TRBJ1-1 | TRBV18 | - | CASSPFQVDVTEAFF | TGTGCCAGCTCACCTTTCCAGGTGGATGTCACTGAAGCTTTCTTT
- | TRBJ2-2 | TRBV6-1 | - | CASSEATGTGELFF | TGTGCCAGCAGTGAAGCTACGGGGACCGGGGAGCTGTTTTTT
- | TRBJ1-2 | TRBV7-9 | TRBD1 | CASSSGQGNSYGYTF | TGTGCCAGCAGCTCCGGACAGGGGAATTCCTATGGCTACACCTTC
once | TRBJ2-3 | TRBV6-5 | - | CASSLTGGNTDTQYF | TGTGCCAGCAGTCTGACGGGGGGCAACACAGATACGCAGTATTTT
- | TRBJ1-3 | TRBV7-9 | TRBD1 | CASSSGTGSGNTIYF | TGTGCCAGCAGCTCCGGGACAGGCTCTGGAAACACCATATATTTT
- | TRBJ2-1 | TRBV28 | - | CASRGPPPLAEQFF | TGTGCCAGCCGCGGACCTCCACCCCTAGCTGAGCAGTTCTTC
- | TRBJ2-1 | TRBV6-5 | TRBD2 | CASSRIAGASEFF | TGTGCCAGCAGCCGTATAGCGGGGGCCTCGGAGTTCTTC
- | TRBJ2-1 | TRBV5-1 | TRBD1 | CASSAWGGQGALYNEQFF | TGCGCCAGCAGCGCCTGGGGAGGACAGGGGGCCCTATACAATGAGCAGTTCTTC
- | TRBJ2-3 | TRBV2 | - | CASSEEGLMDTQYF | TGTGCCAGCAGTGAAGAGGGACTGATGGATACGCAGTATTTT
- | TRBJ1-2 | TRBV19 | - | CASTHNYGYTF | TGTGCCAGTACCCATAACTATGGCTACACCTTC
- | TRBJ1-2 | TRBV5-5 | TRBD1 | CASSLAGTGYNYGYTF | TGTGCCAGCAGCTTGGCCGGGACAGGGTACAACTATGGCTACACCTTC
- | TRBJ1-1 | TRBV28 | - | CASSFPRGGSVGGHRTEAFF | TGTGCCAGCAGTTTTCCCCGGGGCGGTTCCGTCGGGGGGCATCGAACTGAAGCTTTCTTT
- | TRBJ1-2 | TRBV30 | - | CAWTSGSPGYTF | TGTGCCTGGACCTCAGGGTCCCCTGGCTACACCTTC
- | TRBJ2-2 | TRBV3-1/TRBV3-2 | TRBD2 | CASSRPSGGGNGELFF | TGTGCCAGCAGCCGCCCGAGCGGGGGCGGAAACGGGGAGCTGTTTTTT
- | TRBJ1-2 | TRBV24-1 | - | CATSDRTERYGYTF | TGTGCCACCAGTGATCGGACAGAAAGATATGGCTACACCTTC
- | TRBJ2-7 | TRBV30 | TRBD1 | CAWMDRGKQYF | TGTGCCTGGATGGACAGGGGGAAGCAGTACTTC
- | TRBJ1-5 | TRBV19 | - | CASGSPGGPQHF | TGTGCCAGTGGCTCTCCTGGAGGGCCCCAGCATTTT
- | TRBJ1-5 | TRBV19 | - | CASSIVTASNQPQHF | TGTGCCAGTAGTATAGTCACAGCAAGCAATCAGCCCCAGCATTTT
- | TRBJ1-2 | TRBV29-1 | - | CSVVPGDLNYGYTF | TGCAGCGTTGTTCCGGGGGACCTTAACTATGGCTACACCTTC
- | TRBJ2-1 | TRBV6-1 | - | CASSEVYPPGQNNEQFF | TGTGCCAGCAGTGAAGTGTACCCCCCCGGACAGAACAATGAGCAGTTCTTC
- | TRBJ2-3 | TRBV7-3 | - | CASSLRKASAATDTQYF | TGTGCCAGCAGCCTACGAAAGGCTAGCGCGGCGACAGATACGCAGTATTTT
- | TRBJ2-7 | TRBV23-1 | TRBD1 | CASSLIPGQDYEQYF | TGCGCCAGCAGCCTTATCCCGGGACAGGACTACGAGCAGTACTTC
- | TRBJ1-5 | TRBV19 | - | CASNREWNQPQHF | TGTGCCAGTAACAGGGAATGGAATCAGCCCCAGCATTTT
- | TRBJ1-5 | TRBV29-1 | TRBD1 | CSVTTQGGQPQHF | TGCAGCGTCACAACACAGGGGGGTCAGCCCCAGCATTTT
- | TRBJ2-7 | TRBV7-2 | - | CASSRSSYEQYF | TGTGCCAGCAGCCGCAGCTCCTACGAGCAGTACTTC
- | TRBJ2-1 | TRBV6-6 | TRBD2 | CATLSSGGYNEQFF | TGTGCCACCCTTTCTAGCGGGGGGTACAATGAGCAGTTCTTC
- | TRBJ2-3 | TRBV11-3 | - | CASSPYTDTQYF | TGTGCCAGCAGCCCCTACACAGATACGCAGTATTTT
few | TRBJ2-2 | TRBV27 | - | CASRPDISGELFF | TGTGCCAGCAGGCCGGACATTTCCGGGGAGCTGTTTTTT
- | TRBJ2-7 | TRBV9 | - | CASSVEGGLHEQYF | TGTGCCAGCAGCGTAGAGGGCGGACTCCACGAGCAGTACTTC
- | TRBJ1-5 | TRBV18 | - | CASSPDQGGNQPQHF | TGTGCCAGCTCACCAGACCAGGGCGGCAATCAGCCCCAGCATTTT
- | TRBJ1-2 | TRBV9 | TRBD1 | CASSVPTGADGYTF | TGTGCCAGCAGTGTACCGACAGGGGCTGACGGCTACACCTTC
- | TRBJ1-1 | TRBV30 | - | CAWKGGKDTEAFF | TGTGCCTGGAAGGGAGGGAAGGACACTGAAGCTTTCTTT
- | TRBJ1-6 | TRBV12-3/TRBV12-4 | - | CASSFWGAPLHF | TGTGCCAGCAGTTTCTGGGGGGCACCCCTCCACTTT
few | TRBJ1-1 | TRBV15 | - | CATSRDLPVGPSYTEAFF | TGTGCCACCAGCAGAGATCTCCCCGTGGGGCCCAGTTACACTGAAGCTTTCTTT
- | TRBJ1-6 | TRBV7-2 | TRBD1 | CASSLARTGVSPLHF | TGTGCCAGCAGCTTAGCCCGGACAGGGGTCTCACCCCTCCACTTT